Shown below are 6 T cell receptor beta chains from a single sample sequenced in a study of T-cell reconstitution after alpha-beta-depleted transplantation in children. TCRbeta library preparation incorporated unique molecular identifiers. Each CDR3 protein gets one entry after TCRdb re-called the PCR reads with MiXCR. The table shows over 200,000 distinct CDR3 sequences, with roughly 9% occurring only once. Sequenced material: PBMCs from the stem cell graft donor, taken from the stem cell graft. Every receptor here comes from a human donor who donated a stem cell graft to a child with acute lymphoblastic leukemia.

This clonotype turned up a few times. The chain employs TRBV11-2 and TRBJ2-1; 9 bases agree with TRBD1. This CDR3 is 15 amino acids long. Germline lookup yields CDR1 SGHAT and CDR2 FQNNGV. V was clipped by 4 bases and J by 3 bases; unmatched bases: 4. This chain's CDR3 is CASSWDRAHYNEQFF. CDR3 bases: TGTGCCAGCAGCTGGGACAGGGCCCACTACAATGAGCAGTTCTTC.

This clonotype occurred many times. The chain joins TRBV12-3 or TRBV12-4 to TRBJ1-1, with a tentative D call TRBD1 (6 bases). Trimming left V 6 bases short and J 11 bases short, with 19 bases between. The CDR3 contains 13 residues. This CDR3 is CASSFIQGRGAFF. The CDR3, as DNA: TGTGCCAGCAGCTTCATACAGGGTCGTGGGGCTTTCTTT.

This clonotype came up many times. The rearrangement links TRBV29-1 to TRBJ2-3; no firm D call. V was shortened by 4 bases and J by 2 bases, with 7 bases between the two germline ends. The CDR3 consists of 12 residues. The germline gives CDR1 SQVTM, CDR2 ANQGSEA. This CDR3 is CSVVPTTDTQYF. The CDR3 DNA sequence: TGCAGCGTTGTTCCTACCACAGATACGCAGTATTTT.

This rearrangement joins TRBV29-1 to TRBJ1-2; D is perhaps TRBD1 (6 bases). V dropped 5 bases and J dropped 7 bases, with 17 bases sitting between them. The CDR3 loop spans 13 amino acids. In germline, CDR1 is SQVTM, CDR2 ANQGSEA. CDR3 sequence reads: CSVRTGNLSGYTF. The DNA for the CDR3 is TGCAGCGTTAGAACAGGGAATTTAAGTGGCTACACCTTC.

The chain combines TRBV27 with TRBJ2-7, with D perhaps TRBD2 (5 bases). Per the germline V gene, CDR1 is MNHEY and CDR2 is SMNVEV (reference sequence). V was trimmed by 2 bases and J by 3 bases, leaving 14 bases between them. The CDR3 is 15 amino acids. CDR3 nucleotides: TGTGCCAGCAGTTTAAAGGGTTCCGGGGTCTACGAGCAGTACTTC. Protein: CASSLKGSGVYEQYF.

This chain connects TRBV20-1 to TRBJ1-1; maybe TRBD1 (5 bases). This CDR3 region has 15 residues. Germline V gene sequence: CDR1 DFQATT, CDR2 SNEGSKA (reference sequence). V shed 0 bases and J shed 3 bases, with 14 bases lying between them. Here the CDR3 reads CSARDPGREDTEAFF. The CDR3 DNA reads TGCAGTGCTAGAGATCCCGGCAGGGAGGACACTGAAGCTTTCTTT.